The rows below give T cell receptor beta chains drawn from one sample of a study of T cells in localized non-small cell lung cancer. Data came from immunoSEQ multiplex PCR; TCRdb stores just in-frame clones and leaves some out. The table includes around 96,000 clones, just over 90% detected once. This specimen was PBMCs, taken before any cancer treatment. The origin of the receptors is a woman aged 35 to 75 with stage II squamous cell lung carcinoma. Each CDR3 is given with its conserved first and last residue. Fields, in order: J gene, D gene, V gene, clone size, CDR3 protein, CDR3 DNA. D genes are given only for firm matches. Not every row has a clone size; where given, it reads once, few, many or a size class.

J: TRBJ1-2; D: .; V: TRBV29-1; size: .; CDR3: CSVEGWQGGYTF; DNA: TGCAGCGTTGAAGGGTGGCAGGGTGGCTACACCTTC
J: TRBJ1-5; D: TRBD1; V: TRBV6-6; size: .; CDR3: CASRRDRGGGPQHF; DNA: TGTGCCAGCAGACGTGACAGGGGTGGAGGGCCCCAGCATTTT
J: TRBJ1-1; D: .; V: TRBV6-5; size: .; CDR3: CASSYSGGFTEAFF; DNA: TGTGCCAGCAGTTACTCGGGGGGCTTCACTGAAGCTTTCTTT
J: TRBJ1-5; D: .; V: TRBV5-8; size: .; CDR3: CASSLPKQPQHF; DNA: TGTGCCAGCAGCTTGCCGAAACAGCCCCAGCATTTT
J: TRBJ1-2; D: TRBD1; V: TRBV6-5; size: .; CDR3: CASNPTGLSPPPYTF; DNA: TGTGCCAGCAATCCGACAGGGCTATCACCACCCCCGTACACCTTC
J: TRBJ1-1; D: .; V: TRBV10-1; size: .; CDR3: CASSESGLGEAFF; DNA: TGCGCCAGCAGTGAGTCGGGTCTTGGGGAAGCTTTCTTT
J: TRBJ2-2; D: .; V: TRBV28; size: .; CDR3: CASRARAPFLGELFF; DNA: TGTGCCAGCAGAGCCAGGGCCCCGTTTCTCGGGGAGCTGTTTTTT
J: TRBJ2-1; D: TRBD2; V: TRBV6-6; size: .; CDR3: CASRTSGRAGNEQFF; DNA: TGTGCCAGCAGAACTAGCGGGAGGGCCGGAAATGAGCAGTTCTTC
J: TRBJ2-7; D: .; V: TRBV11-3; size: .; CDR3: CASSARDTYEQYF; DNA: TGTGCCAGCAGTGCCCGGGACACCTACGAGCAGTACTTC
J: TRBJ1-4; D: .; V: TRBV27; size: .; CDR3: CASSRGEKLFF; DNA: TGTGCCAGCAGTCGGGGTGAAAAACTGTTTTTT
J: TRBJ1-2; D: .; V: TRBV6-1; size: .; CDR3: CASSLSGYGYTF; DNA: TGTGCCAGCAGTCTCAGCGGCTATGGCTACACCTTC
J: TRBJ1-2; D: TRBD1; V: TRBV6-5; size: .; CDR3: CASSGTVNYGYTF; DNA: TGTGCCAGCAGTGGGACAGTGAACTATGGCTACACCTTC
J: TRBJ2-3; D: TRBD1; V: TRBV5-1; size: .; CDR3: CASSLVQGARDTQYF; DNA: TGCGCCAGCAGCTTGGTCCAGGGGGCAAGGGATACGCAGTATTTT
J: TRBJ2-5; D: TRBD2; V: TRBV9; size: .; CDR3: CASSVEGGLAGGYQETQYF; DNA: TGTGCCAGCAGCGTAGAGGGGGGACTAGCGGGAGGGTACCAAGAGACCCAGTACTTC
J: TRBJ1-2; D: TRBD1; V: TRBV6-5; size: .; CDR3: CATSRLTGGYGYTF; DNA: TGTGCCACCAGCCGTTTGACAGGGGGATATGGCTACACCTTC
J: TRBJ2-1; D: TRBD2; V: TRBV4-1; size: .; CDR3: CASSQSSGSWDEQFF; DNA: TGCGCCAGCAGCCAATCTAGCGGGAGTTGGGATGAGCAGTTCTTC
J: TRBJ1-5; D: .; V: TRBV7-2; size: .; CDR3: CASSQQQGLNQPQHF; DNA: TGTGCCAGCAGCCAACAACAGGGACTGAATCAGCCCCAGCATTTT
J: TRBJ1-2; D: .; V: TRBV2; size: once; CDR3: CASKAGEGGYTF; DNA: TGTGCCAGCAAGGCAGGGGAGGGGGGCTACACCTTC
J: TRBJ2-7; D: .; V: TRBV30; size: .; CDR3: CAWSQGAGRYEQYF; DNA: TGTGCCTGGTCCCAAGGTGCGGGAAGGTACGAGCAGTACTTC
J: TRBJ1-5; D: TRBD1; V: TRBV6-1; size: .; CDR3: CATMDRASQPQHF; DNA: TGTGCCACCATGGACAGGGCTAGCCAGCCCCAGCATTTT
J: TRBJ1-2; D: .; V: TRBV7-9; size: once; CDR3: CASSFQGLGYGYTF; DNA: TGTGCCAGCAGCTTTCAGGGGCTCGGGTATGGCTACACCTTC
J: TRBJ1-1; D: TRBD1; V: TRBV5-1; size: .; CDR3: CASSLVGQGLVTEAFF; DNA: TGCGCCAGCAGCTTGGTCGGACAGGGCCTGGTCACTGAAGCTTTCTTT
J: TRBJ2-7; D: .; V: TRBV6-5; size: .; CDR3: CASSQQVAYEQYF; DNA: TGTGCCAGCTCCCAGCAAGTTGCCTACGAGCAGTACTTC
J: TRBJ2-5; D: .; V: TRBV7-9; size: .; CDR3: CASSLGSTQYF; DNA: TGTGCCAGCAGCTTAGGGTCGACCCAGTACTTC
J: TRBJ2-1; D: TRBD2; V: TRBV5-4; size: .; CDR3: CASSLAGGSSYNEQFF; DNA: TGTGCCAGCAGCTTGGCTGGCGGGAGCTCCTACAATGAGCAGTTCTTC
J: TRBJ2-6; D: .; V: TRBV28; size: .; CDR3: CASSLLGDGANVLTF; DNA: TGTGCCAGCAGTTTACTGGGAGACGGGGCCAACGTCCTGACTTTC
J: TRBJ2-7; D: .; V: TRBV5-4; size: .; CDR3: CASSLFNSREQYF; DNA: TGTGCCAGCAGCTTGTTCAACAGCCGCGAGCAGTACTTC
J: TRBJ2-3; D: .; V: TRBV23-1; size: .; CDR3: CASSRISGASTDTQYF; DNA: TGCGCCAGCAGCAGGATTAGCGGAGCTAGCACAGATACGCAGTATTTT
J: TRBJ1-6; D: .; V: TRBV15; size: .; CDR3: CATSRGGLDSPLHF; DNA: TGTGCCACCAGCAGAGGAGGGTTGGATTCACCCCTCCACTTT
J: TRBJ1-5; D: .; V: TRBV28; size: .; CDR3: CASSSPGKGNQPQHF; DNA: TGTGCCAGCAGTTCCCCGGGAAAGGGCAATCAGCCCCAGCATTTT
J: TRBJ2-7; D: TRBD2; V: TRBV5-1; size: .; CDR3: CASSLGDYAYEQYF; DNA: TGCGCCAGCAGCTTGGGGGACTACGCCTACGAGCAGTACTTC
J: TRBJ2-6; D: .; V: TRBV6-1; size: .; CDR3: CASSGSGTGANVLTF; DNA: TGTGCCAGCAGTGGTTCAGGGACTGGGGCCAACGTCCTGACTTTC
J: TRBJ2-5; D: TRBD2; V: TRBV5-4; size: .; CDR3: CASSLDPAGGKTQYF; DNA: TGTGCCAGCAGCTTAGACCCTGCGGGGGGAAAGACCCAGTACTTC
J: TRBJ1-5; D: TRBD1; V: TRBV11-2; size: .; CDR3: CASSPGTGYNQPQHF; DNA: TGTGCCAGCAGCCCCGGGACAGGTTACAATCAGCCCCAGCATTTT
J: TRBJ2-7; D: .; V: TRBV7-8; size: once; CDR3: CASSLSDTSYEQYF; DNA: TGTGCCAGCAGCTTATCGGACACGTCCTACGAGCAGTACTTC
J: TRBJ1-2; D: .; V: TRBV2; size: once; CDR3: CASIPGGVNGYTF; DNA: TGTGCCAGCATCCCGGGGGGGGTCAATGGCTACACCTTC
J: TRBJ2-7; D: .; V: TRBV12-5; size: once; CDR3: CASGLGPSRGEQYF; DNA: TGTGCTAGTGGTTTAGGTCCGTCCCGGGGCGAGCAGTACTTC
J: TRBJ2-2; D: .; V: TRBV7-2; size: .; CDR3: CASSLGSFTGELFF; DNA: TGTGCCAGCAGCTTAGGGAGTTTCACCGGGGAGCTGTTTTTT
J: TRBJ2-7; D: .; V: TRBV2; size: .; CDR3: CASSDRQYEQYF; DNA: TGTGCCAGCAGTGATAGACAGTACGAGCAGTACTTC
J: TRBJ1-1; D: TRBD1; V: TRBV5-4; size: .; CDR3: CASSWTGGDTEAFF; DNA: TGTGCCAGCAGCTGGACAGGGGGCGACACTGAAGCTTTCTTT
J: TRBJ1-5; D: .; V: TRBV5-8; size: .; CDR3: CASSLETGRSSQPQHF; DNA: TGTGCCAGCAGCTTGGAAACAGGGAGATCAAGTCAGCCCCAGCATTTT
J: TRBJ2-2; D: TRBD2; V: TRBV9; size: .; CDR3: CASSLSAGGNTGELFF; DNA: TGTGCCAGCAGCCTGTCAGCGGGAGGGAACACCGGGGAGCTGTTTTTT
J: TRBJ2-3; D: .; V: TRBV15; size: .; CDR3: CATSRGGPGTDTQYF; DNA: TGTGCCACCAGCAGAGGGGGTCCGGGGACAGATACGCAGTATTTT
J: TRBJ2-2; D: .; V: TRBV7-9; size: .; CDR3: CASSSHGSHTGELFF; DNA: TGTGCCAGCAGCTCCCATGGGTCTCACACCGGGGAGCTGTTTTTT
J: TRBJ2-1; D: .; V: TRBV4-1; size: .; CDR3: CASSDLRAARSYNEQFF; DNA: TGCGCCAGCAGCGATCTTCGAGCCGCCCGCTCCTACAATGAGCAGTTCTTC
J: TRBJ1-2; D: .; V: TRBV5-4; size: .; CDR3: CASSHINKIGGYTF; DNA: TGTGCCAGCAGCCACATAAACAAGATAGGTGGCTACACCTTC
J: TRBJ1-1; D: .; V: TRBV5-4; size: few; CDR3: CASSLAGLGTEAFF; DNA: TGTGCCAGCAGCTTGGCCGGGCTGGGCACTGAAGCTTTCTTT
J: TRBJ1-5; D: .; V: TRBV4-1; size: .; CDR3: CASSPGQLDRAQHF; DNA: TGCGCCAGCAGCCCAGGACAGCTCGATCGGGCCCAGCATTTT
J: TRBJ2-2; D: TRBD2; V: TRBV5-1; size: .; CDR3: CASSSGLAGPQNTGELFF; DNA: TGCGCCAGCAGCTCGGGACTAGCGGGCCCCCAGAACACCGGGGAGCTGTTTTTT
J: TRBJ2-7; D: .; V: TRBV6-6; size: once; CDR3: CASRSRDGTYEQYF; DNA: TGTGCCAGCAGATCCCGGGACGGAACCTACGAGCAGTACTTC